Following are 10 T cell receptor beta chains from one sample sequenced in a study of vaccination and CD4 T cells after COVID-19. Once obtained from cultured CD4+ T cells, the DNA was sequenced using the Oncomine TCR Beta short-read assay. MiXCR was run by TCRdb on the PCR reads, yielding one entry per CDR3 protein. The sample gives 15,000 to 20,000 distinct CDR3 sequences, 30% to 35% of which show up once; about 14% is in the top ten. Antigens of these TCRs are unknown. Specified treatment: approximately nine-day PBMC culture with coronavirus spike peptide pools or control peptides (ViraFEST assay). Sequenced input: cultured CD4+ T cells from blood. The receptors were sampled from a human donor with COVID-19.

This sequence joins TRBV20-1 and TRBJ2-6, with 10 bases identical to TRBD2. Trimming removed 6 bases from V and 2 bases from J; junction bases left unmatched: 13. There are 18 residues in the CDR3. Germline V gene sequence: CDR1 DFQATT, CDR2 SNEGSKA (reference sequence). CDR3 nucleotides: TGCAGTGCACGAGCTGCTAGCGGGGGAAGCCCTGGGGCCAACGTCCTGACTTTC. Its protein is CSARAASGGSPGANVLTF.

The chain couples TRBV7-9 to TRBJ2-7, with D unclear. V dropped 5 bases and J dropped 2 bases, with 7 bases sitting between them. The germline V gene encodes CDR1 SEHNR and CDR2 FQNEAQ (reference sequence). The length of the CDR3 is 12 residues. In DNA, the CDR3 is TGTGCCAGCAGCCTCACGACCTACGAGCAGTACTTC. Protein sequence: CASSLTTYEQYF.

V and J are TRBV20-1 and TRBJ1-5, with D possibly TRBD1 on 5 matching bases. The CDR3 runs to 15 residues. V was clipped by 3 bases and J by 5 bases, with 17 bases between them. From germline, CDR1 is DFQATT and CDR2 SNEGSKA (reference sequence). CDR3 residues: CSARTGTQNDQPQHF. The CDR3 DNA is TGCAGTGCTAGGACCGGGACCCAAAACGATCAGCCCCAGCATTTT.

V gene TRBV6-4 combines with J gene TRBJ1-1; 7 positions agree with TRBD1. The CDR3 extends over 14 amino acids. Germline CDR1 reads MRHNA; CDR2 reads SNTAGT. V dropped 5 bases and J dropped 4; count of bases not matched to a gene: 7. The CDR3 sequence is CASSSQQGITEAFF. CDR3 coding DNA: TGTGCCAGCAGTTCCCAACAGGGGATCACTGAAGCTTTCTTT.

This rearrangement joins TRBV12-5 to TRBJ2-7; D is ambiguous. Germline V gene lookup returns CDR1 LGHNT and CDR2 FRNRAP. This CDR3 contains 12 residues. With 5 bases removed from V and 9 bases from J, the gap between germline ends came to 14 bases. CDR3 region: CASGPGGLGQYF. DNA of the CDR3: TGTGCTAGTGGTCCCGGCGGTTTGGGGCAGTACTTC.

This sequence joins TRBV9 and TRBJ1-1; 8 bases match TRBD1. Per germline, CDR1 SGDLS and CDR2 YYNGEE. The CDR3 extends over 16 amino acids. V was pared by 1 base and J by 1 base, with 6 bases of the junction left unmatched. CDR3 in DNA: TGTGCCAGCAGCGTAAAAGGACAGGGTGAGAACACTGAAGCTTTCTTT. Its protein is CASSVKGQGENTEAFF.

The chain has TRBV21-1 and TRBJ1-2; the DNA was not compared with TRBD1, the D call given in the table. TRBV21-1 is noted as a pseudogene. The CDR3 is made up of 17 amino acids. In nucleotides, the CDR3 is TGTGCCAGCAGCAAAGCAAGACAGGCCCCGAAGAACTATGGCTACACCTTC. It specifies CASSKARQAPKNYGYTF.

This clonotype was seen only a few times. This chain uses TRBV19 with TRBJ2-5, with 9 nucleotides matching TRBD2. The CDR3 extends over 16 amino acids. V shed 3 bases and J 1 base; nucleotides not matched to a gene: 6. From germline, CDR1 is LNHDA and CDR2 SQIVND (reference sequence). The CDR3 loop is CASSMAPSGIQETQYF. In nucleotides, the CDR3 is TGTGCCAGTAGTATGGCCCCTAGCGGGATCCAAGAGACCCAGTACTTC.

This clonotype came up a few times. V usage is TRBV20-1 and J usage is TRBJ1-5; D not resolved. Trimming removed 0 bases at V and 0 bases at J, with 6 bases between. Germline V gene lookup returns CDR1 DFQATT and CDR2 SNEGSKA (reference sequence). This CDR3 has 14 amino acids. The CDR3 is CSARDPSSNQPQHF. In DNA form, the CDR3 reads TGCAGTGCTAGAGATCCCAGTAGCAATCAGCCCCAGCATTTT.

Comment on this clonotype: At one boundary the junction diverges from the germline segment, which might be a read error. The V gene is TRBV5-5, the J gene TRBJ2-7, with a weak D call TRBD1 (5 bases). CDR3 size: 14 residues. The germline V gene encodes CDR1 SGHKS and CDR2 YYEKEE (reference sequence). The CDR3 nucleotides read TGTGCCATCAGCTTGGATCCAGGGTCCTACGAGCAGTACTTC. It yields the protein CAISLDPGSYEQYF.